This T cell receptor beta chain was found in a study of T cell responses to AZD1222 COVID-19 vaccine. The table came from immunoSEQ multiplex PCR; TCRdb's copy has only in-frame clones and leaves some out. The sample lists over 150,000 clones, around 90% occurring once. Trimming pared 5 bases from V and 4 bases from J, leaving 15 bases between. Germline CDR1 and CDR2: SEHNR and FQNEAQ (reference sequence). CDR3 length equals 14 residues. The V and J genes are TRBV7-9 and TRBJ2-7; D might be TRBD2 (5 bases). Specimen: peripheral blood, collected 28 days after the second AZD1222 dose. This TCR came from an adult who received the AZD1222 COVID-19 vaccine. This CDR3 is CASSPRRGLYEQYF. Written as DNA, the CDR3 is TGTGCCAGCAGCCCCCGGAGAGGGCTGTACGAGCAGTACTTC.